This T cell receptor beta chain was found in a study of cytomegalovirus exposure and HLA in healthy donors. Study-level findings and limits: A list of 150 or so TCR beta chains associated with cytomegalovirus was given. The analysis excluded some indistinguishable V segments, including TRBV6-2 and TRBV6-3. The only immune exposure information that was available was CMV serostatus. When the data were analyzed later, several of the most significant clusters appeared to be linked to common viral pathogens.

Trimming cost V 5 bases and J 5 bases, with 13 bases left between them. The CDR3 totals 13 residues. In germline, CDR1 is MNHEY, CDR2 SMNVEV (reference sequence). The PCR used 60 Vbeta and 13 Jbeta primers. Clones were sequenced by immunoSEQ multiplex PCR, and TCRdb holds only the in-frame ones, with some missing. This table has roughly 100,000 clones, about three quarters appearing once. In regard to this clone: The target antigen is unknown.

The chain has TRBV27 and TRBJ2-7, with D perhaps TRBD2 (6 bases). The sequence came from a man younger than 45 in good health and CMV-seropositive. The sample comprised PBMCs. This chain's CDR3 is CASSPRDLHEQYF. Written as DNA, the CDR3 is TGTGCCAGCAGTCCCCGGGACTTACACGAGCAGTACTTC.